The 17 T cell receptor beta chains given below trace back to one sample, sequenced in a study of Ad26.COV2.S vaccination and SARS-CoV-2 variants. Clones were sequenced by immunoSEQ multiplex PCR, and TCRdb holds only the in-frame ones, with some missing. Of roughly 350,000 clones in the sample, 88% were seen once. Indicated treatment: about 20 received Ad26.COV2.S at low or high dose, single or two shots; about five received placebo; per-sample allocation not given. The samples date from day 63 after the first vaccine or placebo injection. This specimen consisted of peripheral blood, obtained in a trial of Ad26.COV2.S vaccine versus placebo. The receptors shown here come from a person between 18 and 60 years old who received the Ad26.COV2.S COVID-19 vaccine or a placebo.

The chain uses TRBV4-1 and TRBJ1-2, with TRBD1 matching 7 bases. Germline loops: CDR1 MGHRA, CDR2 YSYEKL. The CDR3 is made up of 14 amino acids. Germline trimming cut 2 bases from V and 8 bases from J; bases unmatched to any gene: 8. The CDR3 here is CASSQIGRGLGYTF. In DNA, the CDR3 is TGCGCCAGCAGCCAAATCGGGAGGGGGCTAGGCTACACCTTC.

This clone was detected only once. The sample contains more than one DNA sequence encoding this CDR3. The chain combines TRBV15 with TRBJ2-3, with no clear D. Germline CDR1 LNHNV, CDR2 YYDKDF (reference sequence). V lost 0 bases to trimming and J lost 4 bases, with 5 bases between them. The CDR3 is made up of 13 amino acids. The CDR3 nucleotides read TGTGCCACCAGCAGAGATCTAGCAGATACGCAGTATTTT. Translating gives CATSRDLADTQYF.

The genes are TRBV7-8 and TRBJ1-2; a weak D match, TRBD1 (6 bases). The CDR3 sequence is 13 residues long. V was shortened by 5 bases and J by 5 bases, with 12 bases between the two germline ends. Germline V gene sequence: CDR1 SGHVS, CDR2 FQNEAQ. CDR3 nucleotides: TGTGCCAGCAGCCCGACAGGACCTTATGGCTACACCTTC. It encodes CASSPTGPYGYTF.

The V gene is TRBV19, the J gene TRBJ1-1, with D hard to call. The V end was cut by 3 bases, the J end by 0 bases, with 14 bases between. This CDR3 region has 16 residues. CDR1 is LNHDA, CDR2 SQIVND, per germline (reference sequence). For the CDR3, the DNA is TGTGCCAGTAGTATGACCTCGAGAAGCCTGAACACTGAAGCTTTCTTT. As protein: CASSMTSRSLNTEAFF.

The chain is built from TRBV24-1 and TRBJ2-1; no definite D call. The CDR3 runs to 13 residues. The germline gives CDR1 KGHDR, CDR2 SFDVKD. V was clipped by 4 bases and J by 6 bases, with 9 bases between them. CDR3 in DNA: TGTGCCACCAGTGACTCCGGACGCAATGAGCAGTTCTTC. Its protein product is CATSDSGRNEQFF.

The chain employs TRBV27 and TRBJ1-1; D unresolved. The length of the CDR3 is 9 residues. Germline CDR1 reads MNHEY; CDR2 reads SMNVEV (reference sequence). V lost 11 bases to trimming and J lost 6 bases, with 7 bases between them. In DNA, the CDR3 is TGTGCCGGCCGGGCTGAAGCTTTCTTT. This encodes CAGRAEAFF.

V usage is TRBV7-3 and J usage is TRBJ2-7; D not resolved. CDR3 length: 13 amino acids. Germline assignment: CDR1 SGHTA and CDR2 FQGTGA. V gave up 5 bases and J gave up 3 bases, with 11 bases separating them. CDR3 coding DNA: TGTGCCAGCAGCCTTGACAATTTCTACGAGCAGTACTTC. It encodes CASSLDNFYEQYF.

V gene TRBV7-2 combines with J gene TRBJ1-2; 8 positions agree with TRBD1. Germline trimming cut 0 bases from V and 6 bases from J; bases unmatched to any gene: 6. The germline CDR1 and CDR2 sequences are SGHTA and FQGNSA. This CDR3 region has 15 residues. The CDR3 DNA reads TGTGCCAGCAGCTTAGCTTCCGGACAGGGCAATGGCTACACCTTC. Protein sequence: CASSLASGQGNGYTF.

This chain joins TRBV4-3 and TRBJ1-1, with no clear D. V was clipped by 3 bases and J by 1 base, with 12 bases between them. Germline CDR1 reads LGHNA; CDR2 reads YSLEER. The CDR3 has 15 residues. In DNA form, the CDR3 reads TGCGCCAGCAGCCATGTTCTCCGGGAGAACACTGAAGCTTTCTTT. Encoded protein: CASSHVLRENTEAFF.

The chain uses TRBV4-3 and TRBJ2-7; 10 positions match TRBD1. The CDR3 contains 15 residues. Per the germline V gene, CDR1 is LGHNA and CDR2 is YSLEER. V gave up 2 bases and J gave up 2 bases; unmatched junction bases: 3. The CDR3 region has the DNA TGCGCCAGCAGCCAACGGACAGGGGGTCCCTACGAGCAGTACTTC. Protein: CASSQRTGGPYEQYF.

This chain connects TRBV7-2 to TRBJ2-3, with TRBD2 matching over 9 bases. Germline V CDR1 and CDR2: SGHTA, FQGNSA. The V gene end was trimmed by 4 bases and the J gene end by 2 bases; junction bases not matched to a gene: 10. The CDR3 has 17 residues. The CDR3: CASSSGTSLQYTDTQYF. Written as DNA, the CDR3 is TGTGCCAGCAGCTCAGGGACTAGCCTCCAATACACAGATACGCAGTATTTT.

As regards this clone: Other DNA sequences in the same sample also yield this CDR3. The chain links TRBV6-1 to TRBJ1-4; D not resolved. V lost 2 bases and J lost 6, with 13 bases in between. Germline lookup yields CDR1 MNHNS and CDR2 SASEGT. This CDR3 has 15 amino acids. The CDR3 region has the DNA TGTGCCAGCAGTGAATCGGGCCGGGCACATGAAAAACTGTTTTTT. Its translation: CASSESGRAHEKLFF.

CDR3 bases: TGTGCCTGGAGTGCTGGGGCAACTAGCACAGATACGCAGTATTTT. Its protein is CAWSAGATSTDTQYF. The rearrangement uses TRBV30 and TRBJ2-3; perhaps TRBD1 as D (5 bases). The CDR3 length is 15 residues. Germline CDR1 and CDR2: GTSNPN and SVGIG (reference sequence). The germline V and J ends were trimmed by 1 base and 0 bases, with 11 bases remaining between them. Full variable domain (remainder filled in from reference TRBV30 and TRBJ2-3): SQTIHQWPATLVQPVGSPLSLECTVEGTSNPNLYWYRQAAGRGLQLLFYSVGIGQISSEVPQNLSASRPQDRQFILSSKKLLLSDSGFYLCAWSAGATSTDTQYFGPGTRLTVL.

The rearrangement links TRBV7-3 to TRBJ2-1, with TRBD1 identical over 7 bases. Trimming removed 4 bases from V and 6 bases from J; junction bases left unmatched: 15. In germline, CDR1 is SGHTA, CDR2 FQGTGA. There are 17 residues in the CDR3. CDR3 in DNA: TGTGCCAGCAGCTCGCTACAGGGGAAATTATTTAGCAATGAGCAGTTCTTC. Translating it yields CASSSLQGKLFSNEQFF.

The chain is built from TRBV6-5 and TRBJ1-6, with 9 bases aligning to TRBD1. The CDR3 is 16 residues long. CDR1 is MNHEY and CDR2 is SVGAGI in the germline V gene. V shed 4 bases, J shed 8 bases, and the junction held 9 bases outside the gene matches. The CDR3 DNA follows: TGTGCCAGCAGTTCGAAACAGGGGGCTTTATATTCACCCCTCCACTTT. As protein: CASSSKQGALYSPLHF.

The chain is built from TRBV4-1 and TRBJ2-1, with TRBD2 identical over 9 bases. Germline lookup yields CDR1 MGHRA and CDR2 YSYEKL. There are 16 residues in the CDR3. J lost 6 bases, V lost 4 bases, and 10 bases had no gene match. The CDR3 loop is CASSRLLAGSGNEQFF. CDR3 bases: TGCGCCAGCAGCCGCTTACTAGCGGGCTCTGGCAATGAGCAGTTCTTC.

The rearrangement uses TRBV27 and TRBJ1-4; D possibly corresponds to TRBD1 (5 bases). The ends were cut back, 6 bases at V and 7 bases at J, with 15 bases in the middle. The CDR3 consists of 14 residues. CDR1 and CDR2 (germline): MNHEY, SMNVEV (reference sequence). The CDR3 region has the DNA TGTGCCAGCAGCCCGGGACTCGACTTTGAAAAACTGTTTTTT. The encoded protein is CASSPGLDFEKLFF. The variable domain in full, with the rest retrieved from reference TRBV27 and TRBJ1-4, is EAQVTQNPRYLITVTGKKLTVTCSQNMNHEYMSWYRQDPGLGLRQIYYSMNVEVTDKGDVPEGYKVSRKEKRNFPLILESPSPNQTSLYFCASSPGLDFEKLFFGSGTQLSVL.